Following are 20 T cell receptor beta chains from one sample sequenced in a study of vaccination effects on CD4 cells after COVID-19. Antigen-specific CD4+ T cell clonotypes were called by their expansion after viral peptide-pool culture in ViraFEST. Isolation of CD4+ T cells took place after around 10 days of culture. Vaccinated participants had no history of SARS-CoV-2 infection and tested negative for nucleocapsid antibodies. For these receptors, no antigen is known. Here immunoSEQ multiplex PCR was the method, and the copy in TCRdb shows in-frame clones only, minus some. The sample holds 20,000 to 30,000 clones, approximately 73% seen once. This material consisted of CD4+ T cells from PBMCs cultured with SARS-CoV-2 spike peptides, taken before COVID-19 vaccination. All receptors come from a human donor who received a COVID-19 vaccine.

The CDR3 region has the DNA TGTGCCACCAGCAAAGACAGGGGACCCTACGAGCAGTACTTC. Translating it yields CATSKDRGPYEQYF. The chain uses TRBV15 and TRBJ2-7; 8 nucleotides align to TRBD1. The J segment lost 2 bases and the V segment lost 4 bases, leaving 4 bases of the junction unmatched. The CDR3 runs to 14 residues. CDR1 is LNHNV and CDR2 is YYDKDF in the germline V gene (reference sequence).

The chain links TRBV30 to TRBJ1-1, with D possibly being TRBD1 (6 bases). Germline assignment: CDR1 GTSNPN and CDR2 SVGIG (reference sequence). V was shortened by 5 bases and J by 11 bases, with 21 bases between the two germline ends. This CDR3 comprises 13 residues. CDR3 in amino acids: CAWGGQGSSVAFF. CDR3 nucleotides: TGTGCCTGGGGGGGACAAGGGAGTTCGGTTGCTTTCTTT.

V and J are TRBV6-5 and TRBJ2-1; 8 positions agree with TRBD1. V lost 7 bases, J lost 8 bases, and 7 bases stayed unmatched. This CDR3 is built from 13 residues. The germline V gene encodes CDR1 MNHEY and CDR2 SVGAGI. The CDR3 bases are TGTGCCAGCACCTCGGTCAGGGGGCATGAGCAGTTCTTC. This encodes CASTSVRGHEQFF.

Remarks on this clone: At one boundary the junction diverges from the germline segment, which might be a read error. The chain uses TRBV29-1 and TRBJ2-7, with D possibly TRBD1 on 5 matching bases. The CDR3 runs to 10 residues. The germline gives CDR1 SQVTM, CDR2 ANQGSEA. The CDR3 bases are TGCAGCGTTGAGAACGGGCTCAGGGTCTTC. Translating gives CSVENGLRVF.

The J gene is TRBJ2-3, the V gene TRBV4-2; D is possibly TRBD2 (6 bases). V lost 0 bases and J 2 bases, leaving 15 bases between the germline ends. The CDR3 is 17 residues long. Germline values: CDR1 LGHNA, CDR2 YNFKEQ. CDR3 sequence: CASSQDNPGAATDTQYF. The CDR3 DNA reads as TGTGCCAGCAGCCAAGATAACCCGGGAGCGGCCACAGATACGCAGTATTTT.

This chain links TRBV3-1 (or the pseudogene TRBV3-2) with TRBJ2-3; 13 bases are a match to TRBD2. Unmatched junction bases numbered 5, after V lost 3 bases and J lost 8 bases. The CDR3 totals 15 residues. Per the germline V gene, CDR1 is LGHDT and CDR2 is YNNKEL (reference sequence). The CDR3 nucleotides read TGTGCCAGCAGCCAGGACGGACTAGCGGGGGTTACGCAGTATTTT. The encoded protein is CASSQDGLAGVTQYF.

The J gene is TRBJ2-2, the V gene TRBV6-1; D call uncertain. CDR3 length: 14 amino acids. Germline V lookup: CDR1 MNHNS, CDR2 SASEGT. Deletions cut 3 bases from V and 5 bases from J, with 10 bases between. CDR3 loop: CASSEVVATGELFF. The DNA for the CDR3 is TGTGCCAGCAGTGAGGTCGTGGCGACCGGGGAGCTGTTTTTT.

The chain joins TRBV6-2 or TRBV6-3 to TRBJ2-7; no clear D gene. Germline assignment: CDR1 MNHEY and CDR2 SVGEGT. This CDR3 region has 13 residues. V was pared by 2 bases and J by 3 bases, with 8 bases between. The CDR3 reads CASSYRASYEQYF. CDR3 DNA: TGTGCCAGCAGTTACAGGGCTAGCTACGAGCAGTACTTC.

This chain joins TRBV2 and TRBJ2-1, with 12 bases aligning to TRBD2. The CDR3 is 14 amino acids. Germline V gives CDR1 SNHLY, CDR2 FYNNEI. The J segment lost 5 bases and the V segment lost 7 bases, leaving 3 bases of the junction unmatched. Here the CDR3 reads CASKTSGGNNEQFF. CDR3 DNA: TGTGCCAGCAAAACTAGCGGGGGGAACAATGAGCAGTTCTTC.

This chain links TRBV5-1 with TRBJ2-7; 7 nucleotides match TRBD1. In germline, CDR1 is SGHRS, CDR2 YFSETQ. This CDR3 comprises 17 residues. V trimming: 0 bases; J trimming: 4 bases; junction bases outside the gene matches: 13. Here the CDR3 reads CASSLARRQGISYEQYF. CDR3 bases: TGCGCCAGCAGCTTGGCCCGAAGACAGGGAATATCTTACGAGCAGTACTTC.

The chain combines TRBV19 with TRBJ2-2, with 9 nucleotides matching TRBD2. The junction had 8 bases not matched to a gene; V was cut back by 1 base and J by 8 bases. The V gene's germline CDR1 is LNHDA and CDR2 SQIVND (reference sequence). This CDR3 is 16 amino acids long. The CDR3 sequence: CASSIGREGRRGELFF. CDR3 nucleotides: TGTGCCAGTAGTATAGGGCGGGAGGGACGTCGTGGGGAGCTGTTTTTT.

CDR3 in amino acids: CASSPPGGGNQPQHF. The CDR3 region has the DNA TGTGCCAGCAGCCCCCCAGGGGGCGGCAATCAGCCCCAGCATTTT. This rearrangement joins TRBV27 to TRBJ1-5; 8 bases match TRBD1. The CDR3 consists of 15 residues. Unmatched junction bases numbered 6, after V lost 6 bases and J lost 2 bases. CDR1 and CDR2 (germline): MNHEY, SMNVEV (reference sequence).

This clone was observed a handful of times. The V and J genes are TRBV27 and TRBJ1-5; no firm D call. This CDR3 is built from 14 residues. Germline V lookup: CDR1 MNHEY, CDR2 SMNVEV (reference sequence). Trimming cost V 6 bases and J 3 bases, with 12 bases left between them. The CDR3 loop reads CASRSGIPNQPQHF. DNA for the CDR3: TGTGCCAGCAGAAGTGGGATTCCCAATCAGCCCCAGCATTTT.

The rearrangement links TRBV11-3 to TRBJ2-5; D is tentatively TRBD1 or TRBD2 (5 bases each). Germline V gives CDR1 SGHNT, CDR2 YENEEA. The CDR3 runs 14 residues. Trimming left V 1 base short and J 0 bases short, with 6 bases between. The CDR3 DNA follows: TGTGCCAGCAGCTTAGGGGGGTACCAAGAGACCCAGTACTTC. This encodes CASSLGGYQETQYF.

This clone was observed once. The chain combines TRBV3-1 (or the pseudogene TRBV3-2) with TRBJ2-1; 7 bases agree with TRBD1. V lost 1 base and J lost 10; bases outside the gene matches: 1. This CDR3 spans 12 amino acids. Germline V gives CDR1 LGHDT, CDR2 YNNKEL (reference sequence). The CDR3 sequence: CASSQGDREQFF. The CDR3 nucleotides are TGTGCCAGCAGCCAAGGGGACAGAGAGCAGTTCTTC.

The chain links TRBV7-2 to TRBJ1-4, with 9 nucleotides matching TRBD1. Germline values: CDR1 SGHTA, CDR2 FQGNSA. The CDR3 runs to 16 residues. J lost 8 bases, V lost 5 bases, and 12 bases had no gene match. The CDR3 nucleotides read TGTGCCAGCAGCCCTTCGCGAACAGGGGGCTGGGAAAAACTGTTTTTT. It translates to CASSPSRTGGWEKLFF. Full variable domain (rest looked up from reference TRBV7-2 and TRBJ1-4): GAGVSQSPSNKVTEKGKDVELRCDPISGHTALYWYRQSLGQGLEFLIYFQGNSAPDKSGLPSDRFSAERTGGSVSTLTIQRTQQEDSAVYLCASSPSRTGGWEKLFFGSGTQLSVL.

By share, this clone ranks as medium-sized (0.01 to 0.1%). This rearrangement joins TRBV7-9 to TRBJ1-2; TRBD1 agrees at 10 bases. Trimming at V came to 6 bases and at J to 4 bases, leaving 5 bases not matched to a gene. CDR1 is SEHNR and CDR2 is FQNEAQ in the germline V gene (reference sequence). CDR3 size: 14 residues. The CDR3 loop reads CASRLGTGAYGYTF. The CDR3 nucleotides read TGTGCCAGCAGACTCGGGACAGGGGCCTATGGCTACACCTTC.

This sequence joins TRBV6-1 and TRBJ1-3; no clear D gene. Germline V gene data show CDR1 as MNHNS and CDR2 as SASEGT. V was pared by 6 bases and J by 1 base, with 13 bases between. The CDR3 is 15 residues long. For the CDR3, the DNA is TGTGCCAGCAGAGGAAGCGGTACATCTGGAAACACCATATATTTT. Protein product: CASRGSGTSGNTIYF.

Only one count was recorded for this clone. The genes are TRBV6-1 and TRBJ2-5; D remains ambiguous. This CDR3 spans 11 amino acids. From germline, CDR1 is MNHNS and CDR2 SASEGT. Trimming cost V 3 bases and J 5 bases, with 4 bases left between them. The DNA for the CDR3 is TGTGCCAGCAGTGATCGGGAGACCCAGTACTTC. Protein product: CASSDRETQYF.

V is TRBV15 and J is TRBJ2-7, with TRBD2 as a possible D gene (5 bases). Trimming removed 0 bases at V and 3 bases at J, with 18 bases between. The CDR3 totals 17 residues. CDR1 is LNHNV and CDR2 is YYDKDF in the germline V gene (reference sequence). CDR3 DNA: TGTGCCACCAGCAGAGATGCGCCTCAAGGCCGGGGCTACGAGCAGTACTTC. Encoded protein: CATSRDAPQGRGYEQYF. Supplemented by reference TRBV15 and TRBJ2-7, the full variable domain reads DAMVIQNPRYQVTQFGKPVTLSCSQTLNHNVMYWYQQKSSQAPKLLFHYYDKDFNNEADTPDNFQSRRPNTSFCFLDIRSPGLGDTAMYLCATSRDAPQGRGYEQYFGPGTRLTVT.